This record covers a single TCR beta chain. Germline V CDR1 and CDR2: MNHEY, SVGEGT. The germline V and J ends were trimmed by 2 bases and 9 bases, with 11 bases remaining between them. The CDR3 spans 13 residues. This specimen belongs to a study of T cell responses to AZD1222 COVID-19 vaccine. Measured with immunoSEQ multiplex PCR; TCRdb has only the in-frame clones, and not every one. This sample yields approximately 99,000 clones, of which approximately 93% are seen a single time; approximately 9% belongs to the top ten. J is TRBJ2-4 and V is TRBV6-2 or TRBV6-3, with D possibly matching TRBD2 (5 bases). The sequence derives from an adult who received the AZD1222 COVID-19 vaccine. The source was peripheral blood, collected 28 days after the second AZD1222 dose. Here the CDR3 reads CASSYPGLPIQYF. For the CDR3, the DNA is TGTGCCAGCAGTTACCCCGGACTCCCCATTCAGTACTTC.